What follows are 5 T cell receptor beta chains derived from one specimen sequenced in a study of early T cells in non-severe SARS-CoV-2 infection. TCRdb re-derived calls from the 5' RACE reads in MiXCR, one entry per CDR3 protein. Among roughly 75,000 distinct CDR3 sequences listed, roughly 12% were seen once. Sequencing used whole blood. The receptors derive from an adult who was a healthcare worker with PCR-confirmed SARS-CoV-2 infection or an uninfected control (not recorded which).

The V and J genes are TRBV29-1 and TRBJ2-7, with TRBD1 matching 9 bases. This CDR3 spans 13 amino acids. The V and J ends lost 4 bases and 7 bases, in that order; junction bases with no gene match: 8. The V gene's germline CDR1 is SQVTM and CDR2 ANQGSEA. The CDR3: CSVGDRDAGEQYF. CDR3 in DNA: TGCAGCGTTGGGGACAGGGATGCGGGGGAGCAGTACTTC.

The chain employs TRBV27 and TRBJ2-7, with D perhaps TRBD1 (5 bases). The CDR3 runs to 14 residues. The germline gives CDR1 MNHEY, CDR2 SMNVEV (reference sequence). With 6 bases removed from V and 3 bases from J, the gap between germline ends came to 15 bases. The CDR3 reads CASRLRQTFYEQYF. In nucleotides, the CDR3 is TGTGCCAGCAGACTACGACAGACCTTCTACGAGCAGTACTTC.

On this clonotype: A much larger clone differs from this one at a single base, so this may be a read error. The final CDR3 position lacks the conserved phenylalanine or tryptophan, pointing to a likely read error. The chain employs TRBV11-2 and TRBJ2-2; TRBD2 is a possible D gene (5 bases). CDR3 size: 14 residues. Germline V CDR1 and CDR2: SGHAT, FQNNGV. The V end lost 4 bases, the J end lost 7 bases, and 13 bases lay between the germline ends. The CDR3 is CASSSPHRGGELFS. The CDR3 nucleotides are TGTGCCAGCAGCTCCCCCCATCGGGGCGGGGAGCTGTTTTCT.

This clonotype is medium-sized (0.01 to 0.1%) by share. The chain carries TRBV4-2 and TRBJ2-1; 8 bases align to TRBD2. CDR3 length: 17 residues. V trimming: 1 base; J trimming: 0 bases; junction bases outside the gene matches: 5. Germline V CDR1 and CDR2: LGHNA, YNFKEQ. The CDR3 DNA sequence: TGTGCCAGCAGCCAAGGAACTAGCGGACACTCCTACAATGAGCAGTTCTTC. This encodes CASSQGTSGHSYNEQFF.

In this sample, this clonotype turned up many times. The genes are TRBV5-4 and TRBJ1-2, with 9 nucleotides matching TRBD1. This CDR3 comprises 15 residues. The germline V gene encodes CDR1 SGHNT and CDR2 YYREEE (reference sequence). The V and J ends lost 4 bases and 8 bases, in that order; junction bases with no gene match: 12. The CDR3 nucleotides read TGTGCCAGCAGCAACCAGGGACAGGGTGTTGGAGGCTACACCTTC. It translates to CASSNQGQGVGGYTF.